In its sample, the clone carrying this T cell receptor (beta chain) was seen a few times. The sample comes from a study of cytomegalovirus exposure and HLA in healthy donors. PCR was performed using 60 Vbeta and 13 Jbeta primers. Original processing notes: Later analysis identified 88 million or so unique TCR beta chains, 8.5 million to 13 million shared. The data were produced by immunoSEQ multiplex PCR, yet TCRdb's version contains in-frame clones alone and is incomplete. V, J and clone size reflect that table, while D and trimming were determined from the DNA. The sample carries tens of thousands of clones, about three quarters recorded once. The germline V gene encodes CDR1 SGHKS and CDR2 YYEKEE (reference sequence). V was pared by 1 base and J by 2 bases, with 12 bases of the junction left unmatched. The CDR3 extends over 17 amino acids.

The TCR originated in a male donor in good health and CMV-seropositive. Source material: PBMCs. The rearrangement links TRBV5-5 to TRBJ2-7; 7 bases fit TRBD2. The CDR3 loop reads CASSLIGGASGAYEQYF. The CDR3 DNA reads TGTGCCAGCAGCTTGATTGGCGGGGCTAGCGGAGCCTACGAGCAGTACTTC.